Listed below are T cell receptor beta chains from one sample, sequenced in a study of T cells in localized non-small cell lung cancer. The method was immunoSEQ multiplex PCR; TCRdb's version includes in-frame clones alone and lacks a portion of them. In the table there are around 50,000 clones, 86% of which are singletons. Sequencing used PBMCs, obtained before any cancer treatment. The receptors were sampled from a man between 40 and 70 years old with stage II lung adenocarcinoma. The CDR3 runs from the conserved cysteine through the conserved F or W. D genes are given only for firm matches. Clone size is shown for a subset of rows, as once, few, many or a class of expanded clone.

v_gene	abundance	d_gene	j_gene	CDR3aa	CDR3nt
TRBV11-2	NA	NA	TRBJ2-5	CASSPRSVGEETQYF	TGTGCCAGCAGTCCTAGAAGTGTGGGGGAAGAGACCCAGTACTTC
TRBV6-6	NA	NA	TRBJ1-2	CASSLTRIYGYTF	TGTGCCAGCAGCCTCACACGTATCTATGGCTACACCTTC
TRBV7-6	NA	NA	TRBJ1-1	CASSPSVGNTEAFF	TGTGCCAGCAGTCCAAGCGTAGGGAACACTGAAGCTTTCTTT
TRBV2	NA	NA	TRBJ2-7	CASDGLHEQYF	TGTGCCAGCGACGGGCTCCACGAGCAGTACTTC
TRBV20-1	NA	NA	TRBJ1-6	CSALGDRTLHF	TGCAGTGCGCTAGGGGATAGGACCCTCCACTTT
TRBV30	NA	TRBD1	TRBJ1-4	CAWSGGQATNEKLFF	TGTGCCTGGAGCGGGGGACAGGCAACTAATGAAAAACTGTTTTTT
TRBV27	once	TRBD2	TRBJ2-3	CASSSRGDSGGRRRTDTQYF	TGTGCCAGCAGTTCGAGGGGGGATAGCGGGGGTCGCCGCCGCACAGATACGCAGTATTTT
TRBV2	NA	NA	TRBJ2-7	CASMRDSDYEQYF	TGTGCCAGCATGAGAGACAGCGACTACGAGCAGTACTTC
TRBV29-1	once	NA	TRBJ1-1	CSVESPDPFMNTEAFF	TGCAGCGTTGAAAGTCCGGACCCCTTTATGAACACTGAAGCTTTCTTT
TRBV7-7	NA	NA	TRBJ2-5	CASSPVQAFSRETQYF	TGTGCCAGCAGCCCCGTCCAGGCCTTTTCGAGGGAGACCCAGTACTTC
TRBV14	NA	NA	TRBJ2-6	CASSLRTLSGANVLTF	TGTGCCAGCAGCCTTCGGACACTCTCTGGGGCCAACGTCCTGACTTTC
TRBV7-6	NA	TRBD1	TRBJ1-3	CASSLAAGGAGNTIYF	TGTGCCAGCAGCTTAGCTGCAGGGGGCGCTGGAAACACCATATATTTT
TRBV23-1	once	TRBD1	TRBJ2-2	CASSQFSDREFEAGELFF	TGCGCCAGCAGTCAATTCTCAGACAGGGAATTTGAGGCCGGGGAGCTGTTTTTT
TRBV10-2	NA	NA	TRBJ2-3	CASRYGLSTDTQYF	TGCGCCAGCAGATATGGACTTAGCACAGATACGCAGTATTTT